Listed here are 5 T cell receptor beta chains from one sample, sequenced in a study of blood T cell repertoires in COVID-19. This table comes from immunoSEQ multiplex PCR, and its TCRdb copy is limited to in-frame clones, with some not included. The sample lists some 260,000 clones, roughly 82% occurring once. Sequenced: peripheral blood. The source is a woman of 80 years or more with active or convalescent COVID-19.

The rearrangement uses TRBV18 and TRBJ1-2, with TRBD1 identical over 7 bases. CDR3 length equals 14 residues. The V segment lost 6 bases and the J segment 7 bases; nucleotides outside the gene matches: 11. Germline CDR1 reads KGHSH; CDR2 reads LQKENI. The CDR3 protein is CASSRQGSNSGYTF. The CDR3 DNA follows: TGTGCCAGCTCCCGACAGGGATCAAATTCTGGCTACACCTTC.

A single count supports this clone. V and J are TRBV4-2 and TRBJ1-1; a weak D match, TRBD1 (6 bases). CDR1 LGHNA and CDR2 YNFKEQ come from the germline V gene. V lost 3 bases and J lost 1, with 18 bases in between. CDR3 length: 17 residues. The CDR3 DNA reads as TGTGCCAGCAGCCAGGGTTGGGCAGGGGTCACGAACACTGAAGCTTTCTTT. Translation: CASSQGWAGVTNTEAFF.

The chain recombines TRBV6-6 with TRBJ1-1, with TRBD1 identical over 8 bases. V lost 2 bases, J lost 6 bases, and 8 bases stayed unmatched. Germline V gene lookup returns CDR1 MNHNY and CDR2 SVGAGI (reference sequence). The CDR3 length is 15 residues. The CDR3 spells CASSYPPGQGAEAFF. In DNA, the CDR3 is TGTGCCAGCAGTTACCCACCTGGACAGGGAGCTGAAGCTTTCTTT.

This clone was counted once. The chain is built from TRBV5-1 and TRBJ2-7; 10 nucleotides line up with TRBD1. The germline V gene encodes CDR1 SGHRS and CDR2 YFSETQ. The J segment lost 6 bases and the V segment lost 4 bases, leaving 7 bases of the junction unmatched. The CDR3 runs 14 residues. CDR3 region: CASSGTGELSEQYF. CDR3 DNA: TGCGCCAGCAGCGGGACAGGGGAATTATCCGAGCAGTACTTC.

This chain connects TRBV6-2 or TRBV6-3 to TRBJ2-1; 11 positions match TRBD2. V lost 5 bases and J lost 9; bases outside the gene matches: 6. Germline V CDR1 and CDR2: MNHEY, SVGEGT. The CDR3 runs to 14 residues. Here the CDR3 reads CASSKVAGGFEQFF. The DNA for the CDR3 is TGTGCCAGCAGTAAGGTAGCGGGGGGGTTTGAGCAGTTCTTC.